This T cell receptor (beta chain) is drawn from a study of shared clonotypes between healthy human individuals (dated by TCRdb to 2019 to 2021). Turning to the overall study: Three men and two women, aged 18 to 49 years, made up the cohort. To increase sequencing depth and limit assay-specific biases, different laboratories used diverse techniques to prepare libraries and sequence TCR repertoires. Each donor's leukapheresis produced roughly between roughly 0.94 and 9.5 billion PBMCs. To estimate repertoire size and how much clonotype sharing occurs between individuals, the study deeply sequenced the blood TCR repertoires of 5 or 6 healthy adults. For each donor, CD4 naive and CD4 memory were each given three plates, CD8 naive was given two plates, and CD8 memory was given one plate.

General study outcomes and caveats: Approximately 5% of naive CD4, 3% to 4% of naive CD8, roughly 2.4% of memory CD4, and approximately 0.39% of memory CD8 clonotypes were shared across several donors. The genetic and exposure-history diversity represented was limited by the small number of donors. Pairwise subsampling led to the expectation that sequencing depth would affect the degree of clonotype sharing among donors. Naive subsets generally had larger estimated clonotype richness than memory subsets did. Compared with non-shared clonotypes, the clonotypes found in all four sorted-subset donors had higher generation probabilities. Sampling was restricted to blood, and TCR repertoires in tissues likely differ from the TCR repertoires found in blood. Incomplete sequencing was indicated by rarefaction of sorted-subset datasets, despite the large sequencing depth.

From its cysteine to its phenylalanine, the CDR3 spans 12 amino acids. The sequence is cut down to CDR3 DNA, 36 bases in frame from base 1. CDR1 and CDR2 (ENHRY, SYGVKD) derive from the germline V gene. V was cut back by 4 bases and J by 4 bases, leaving a gap of 5 bases between them. Healthy HIV-negative adults with no recently reported acute infections or vaccinations were included as donors. Every donor was a Caucasian adult living in Nashville, Tennessee, USA. CD4+ T cells were enriched by magnetic negative selection, after which naive cells were positively selected on CD45RA and the negative fraction was taken as the memory subset. After blood collection by leukapheresis, PBMCs were isolated using Ficoll-Histopaque density gradient centrifugation and then cryopreserved in the vapor phase of liquid nitrogen. Purity and quantity of every magnetically sorted T cell population were checked by analytical flow cytometry. Genomic DNA was isolated from every sorted fraction and measured by UV absorbance on a Nanodrop 2000c.

Comments on this clone: Its antigen specificity is not known. There are no base qualities to consult, and no much larger clone falls within one base.

Using the deep immunoSEQ assay, TCR CDR3 regions were amplified from genomic DNA by multiplex PCR. Extracted genomic DNA from each cell subset was spread evenly across all wells of several immunoSEQ 96-well plates, with each plate serving as a replicate. For sorted subsets, approximately 190 ng genomic DNA, equal to 30,000 or so T cell genomes, was loaded into each replicate PCR. The purified libraries were quantified using a Qubit 3.0 fluorometer, sized with a Bioanalyzer 2100, and then quantified again using the KAPA Library Quantification kit. A separate single-read 150-cycle Illumina NextSeq 550 flow cell was used to sequence each immunoSEQ 96-well plate. On the study's bioinformatics: Because the immunoSEQ output included only junctional sequences and no quality scores, the filtering could not be the same as the filtering used for full-length reads. Sequences were annotated with PyIR, a Python wrapper for IgBLAST v1.9, using IMGT germline references to assign V/J genes and CDR3. Reads were removed for weak V/J assignments (E-value above 1e-6), missing CDR3, stop codons, out-of-frame junctions, or ambiguous translated residues. V3J clonotypes were defined as sequences sharing the same inferred V gene, J gene, and CDR3 amino acid sequence. To compute the percentage overlap between repertoires, the number of shared unique clonotypes was divided by the size of the smaller repertoire. Richness of each repertoire was evaluated using RTK rarefaction, the Chao1 estimator, and Recon v2.1 estimates of unobserved clonotypes. Generation probabilities were computed with OLGA for all TCRbeta clonotypes obtained by the gDNA method from a few donors. TCRdb obtained this table from immuneACCESS and retained in-frame rearrangements with V and J assigned. These tables miss some clones; where compared with another copy, unresolved V genes account for less than half of the shortfall, and the remainder is unexplained. V and J calls and clone size follow that table, whereas D and trimming were derived from the DNA. Counted in this sample were 1,400,000 or so clones; approximately 98.5% of them appeared once. Of the sample, roughly 0.36% falls within the top ten clones.

Input material: naive CD4+ T cells sorted from blood. The cell subset or site label corresponds to: CD45RA+ positively selected. The receptor was isolated from a man aged 25 to 40 in good health. This chain is built from TRBV10-3 and TRBJ2-1; the D gene is unclear. The DNA is TGTGCCATCAGTGGGGGTTACAATGAGCAGTTCTTC. It translates to CAISGGYNEQFF.